What follows are 12 T cell receptor beta chains derived from one specimen sequenced in a study of T cells in Graves' hyperthyroidism and ophthalmopathy. RNA transcripts were the template for amplifying TCR beta CDR3 regions. In the first-round RT-PCR of the TCR CDR3, the HTBI primer set was used. TCRdb re-called the multiplex PCR reads with MiXCR, one entry per CDR3 protein. The table records 650,000 to 750,000 distinct CDR3 sequences, roughly 15% of them present only once. The specimen sequenced was blood. The source of these receptors is a woman under 30 with Graves' hyperthyroidism.

There are a few counts of this clonotype. The rearrangement uses TRBV20-1 and TRBJ2-3, with 7 positions matching TRBD2. The germline gives CDR1 DFQATT, CDR2 SNEGSKA (reference sequence). The CDR3 has 14 amino acids. J was trimmed by 2 bases and V by 6 bases; bases with no gene match: 8. In DNA, the CDR3 is TGCAGTGCCAGGAAGCGGGGATCCACAGATACGCAGTATTTT. Amino acid sequence: CSARKRGSTDTQYF.

Of note for this clonotype: Since a much larger clone is just one base distant, this may be a read error. The chain has TRBV27 and TRBJ2-7, with 7 bases aligning to TRBD2. V was pared by 6 bases and J by 7 bases, with 9 bases of the junction left unmatched. From germline, CDR1 is MNHEY and CDR2 SMNVEV (reference sequence). This CDR3 is built from 13 residues. CDR3: CASSSGRAWEQYF. Here the CDR3 DNA reads TGTGCCAGCAGCAGTGGGAGGGCCTGGGAGCAGTACTTC.

V usage is TRBV5-1 and J usage is TRBJ1-2; possibly TRBD1 for D (6 bases). This CDR3 comprises 17 residues. Germline loops: CDR1 SGHRS, CDR2 YFSETQ. The germline V and J ends were trimmed by 0 bases and 4 bases, with 19 bases remaining between them. The CDR3 DNA sequence: TGCGCCAGCAGCTTGGGAGCAGGGGCCGGGTCGCGCTATGGCTACACCTTC. Translation gives CASSLGAGAGSRYGYTF. Drawing the rest from reference TRBV5-1 and TRBJ1-2, the complete variable domain is KAGVTQTPRYLIKTRGQQVTLSCSPISGHRSVSWYQQTPGQGLQFLFEYFSETQRNKGNFPGRFSGRQFSNSRSEMNVSTLELGDSALYLCASSLGAGAGSRYGYTFGSGTRLTVV.

This clonotype was counted at least ten times. The J gene is TRBJ2-3, the V gene TRBV19; weak D call: TRBD2 (6 bases). This CDR3 comprises 13 residues. The ends were cut back, 3 bases at V and 4 bases at J, with 8 bases in the middle. In germline, CDR1 is LNHDA, CDR2 SQIVND (reference sequence). Written as DNA, the CDR3 is TGTGCCAGTAGTATCGGAGGGGCAGATACGCAGTATTTT. Protein sequence: CASSIGGADTQYF.

The V gene is TRBV19, the J gene TRBJ2-7, with TRBD1 matching over 10 bases. The V gene end was trimmed by 7 bases and the J gene end by 3 bases; junction bases not matched to a gene: 3. The CDR3 is 13 residues long. The V gene's germline CDR1 is LNHDA and CDR2 SQIVND (reference sequence). The CDR3 spells CASTGTGDYEQYF. CDR3 DNA: TGTGCCAGTACAGGGACAGGGGACTACGAGCAGTACTTC.

This clonotype came up many times. CDR3 DNA: TGTGCCAGCAGGGGACTAGCGGTCTCCACAGATACGCAGTATTTT. Amino acids: CASRGLAVSTDTQYF. The J gene is TRBJ2-3, the V gene TRBV2, with TRBD2 matching over 11 bases. This CDR3 is 15 amino acids long. Germline CDR1 is SNHLY and CDR2 is FYNNEI. V was clipped by 6 bases and J by 2 bases; unmatched bases: 4.

This clonotype was counted ten times or more. The rearrangement uses TRBV5-8 and TRBJ1-4; TRBD1 aligns across 8 bases. This CDR3 spans 15 amino acids. V gave up 4 bases and J gave up 8 bases; unmatched junction bases: 10. Germline values: CDR1 SGHTS, CDR2 YDEGEE. CDR3 amino acids: CASSPGTGRGEKLFF. The CDR3 DNA reads as TGTGCCAGCAGCCCAGGGACAGGTCGAGGGGAAAAACTGTTTTTT.

The chain combines TRBV7-3 with TRBJ1-1; no firm D call. CDR1 and CDR2 from the germline V gene are SGHTA and FQGTGA. V was cut by 5 bases and J by 3 bases, with 10 bases left in between. The CDR3 sequence is 13 residues long. DNA for the CDR3: TGTGCCAGCAGCCCCTCTCAGGACACTGAAGCTTTCTTT. This codes for CASSPSQDTEAFF.

This clonotype was detected many times. The V and J genes are TRBV18 and TRBJ1-5; D is unresolved. The ends were cut back, 4 bases at V and 5 bases at J, with 9 bases in the middle. Germline loops: CDR1 KGHSH, CDR2 LQKENI. This CDR3 has 13 residues. This CDR3 reads CASSQGRDQPQHF. CDR3 sequence (DNA): TGTGCCAGCTCACAGGGTCGGGATCAGCCCCAGCATTTT.

In its sample, this clonotype was seen a few times. This chain uses TRBV14 with TRBJ2-3; TRBD2 is a possible D gene (5 bases). Trimming removed 4 bases from V and 2 bases from J, with 19 bases in between. The CDR3 has 17 amino acids. Germline V CDR1 and CDR2: SGHDN, FVKESK. CDR3 sequence (DNA): TGTGCCAGCAGCCTATCGAGGTTCAGCGGCTACACAGATACGCAGTATTTT. Translating gives CASSLSRFSGYTDTQYF.

There are many counts of this clonotype. The J gene is TRBJ2-3, the V gene TRBV18; 12 nucleotides line up with TRBD2. The CDR3 length is 18 residues. CDR1 and CDR2 from the germline V gene are KGHSH and LQKENI. V lost 0 bases to trimming and J lost 10 bases; unmatched junction nucleotides: 14. The CDR3 reads CASSPPPRLAGARIAQYF. The CDR3 DNA is TGTGCCAGCTCACCACCGCCGAGACTAGCGGGAGCACGTATTGCGCAGTATTTT.

The V call is TRBV20-1, the J call TRBJ2-1, with TRBD2 identical over 10 bases. CDR3 length equals 15 residues. Trimming took 1 base from V and 6 from J; bases not matched to a gene: 6. Germline CDR1 and CDR2: DFQATT and SNEGSKA (reference sequence). The CDR3 coding sequence is TGCAGTGCTAGAGGATCAGCGGGAGGGAGCAATGAGCAGTTCTTC. Translation: CSARGSAGGSNEQFF.